This T cell receptor beta chain derives from a study of T cells after yellow fever vaccination. The CDR3 is made up of 16 amino acids. Germline values: CDR1 SGHRS, CDR2 YFSETQ. V lost 4 bases and J lost 8; bases outside the gene matches: 11. TCRdb redid the calling of the 5' RACE reads with MiXCR, one entry per CDR3 protein. The sample comprises some 200,000 distinct CDR3 sequences, 3% to 3.5% of which are singletons, and less than 3.5% rests with the top ten. This clonotype was picked up many times. J is TRBJ1-4 and V is TRBV5-1; TRBD1 aligns across 10 bases. Source: CD4+ T cells sorted from PBMCs, taken 10 days after the yellow fever booster vaccination. This clonotype was obtained from a man aged 18 to 30 who received the YFV17D yellow fever vaccine. Here the CDR3 reads CASSTTGGRTREKLFF. In DNA form, the CDR3 reads TGCGCCAGCAGCACGACAGGGGGCAGGACTAGAGAAAAACTGTTTTTT.